What follows describes a single T cell receptor beta chain. Different DNA sequences within this sample yield the same CDR3. The data were produced by immunoSEQ multiplex PCR, yet TCRdb's version contains in-frame clones alone and is incomplete. Of more than 1,200,000 clones in the sample, about 98.5% are singletons; the top ten hold roughly 0.35%. The entry originates in a study of shared clonotypes between healthy human individuals. The sequence came from a man younger than 45 in good health. The specimen sequenced was naive CD4+ T cells sorted from blood. Stated subset: CD45RA+ positively selected.

CDR3 residues: CASSPGYGYTF. The CDR3 DNA follows: TGTGCCAGCAGTCCCGGTTATGGCTACACCTTC. The rearrangement joins TRBV27 to TRBJ1-2; D is unclear. Deletions cut 5 bases from V and 5 bases from J, with 6 bases between. This CDR3 spans 11 amino acids. CDR1 and CDR2 from the germline V gene are MNHEY and SMNVEV (reference sequence).